Included here is one TCR beta chain sequence, with context. The sample is drawn from a study of blood T cell repertoires in COVID-19. Study-level information: Sources were T cells, B-cell-depleted T cells, or PBMCs; the material itself was cDNA or gDNA.

Per the original methods: Counts of nucleated cells, estimated from reference gene primer amplification, were obtained. Sequenced by immunoSEQ multiplex PCR; TCRdb stores in-frame clones only, minus some. The DNA was the basis for D and trimming; V, J and clone size are from that table. The sample lists around 140,000 clones; roughly 80% were seen once. In germline, CDR1 is SQVTM, CDR2 ANQGSEA. The CDR3 runs 14 residues. Deletions cut 4 bases from V and 2 bases from J, with 12 bases between. The receptor was isolated from a woman in her forties or fifties with active or convalescent COVID-19. The chain joins TRBV29-1 to TRBJ1-3, with D possibly matching TRBD1 (5 bases). The sample consisted of peripheral blood. Here the CDR3 reads CSVVMQDTGNTIYF. DNA for the CDR3: TGCAGCGTTGTCATGCAGGACACTGGAAACACCATATATTTT.